This T cell receptor beta chain was found in a study of blood T cell repertoires in COVID-19. Study overall: Samples taken during acute and convalescent COVID-19 were collected in the United States, Italy and Spain. T cells, B-cell-depleted T cells, or PBMCs provided the cDNA or gDNA that served as material.

The V gene end was trimmed by 6 bases and the J gene end by 13 bases; junction bases not matched to a gene: 16. Germline V gives CDR1 SGHKS, CDR2 YYEKEE (reference sequence). This CDR3 has 14 amino acids. How the authors handled the data: Amplifying reference gene primers gave estimates of nucleated cell counts. Profiled with immunoSEQ multiplex PCR; TCRdb holds only in-frame clones, not every one. V and J calls and clone size are those listed in that table; D and trimming were worked out from the DNA. The sample yields approximately 220,000 clones, over 75% seen once. The receptor comes from a man aged 45-65 years with acute or convalescent COVID-19. The chain couples TRBV5-5 to TRBJ1-2, with 9 bases identical to TRBD1. The sample taken for sequencing was peripheral blood. This CDR3 is CASKTGGQGPGGTF. The DNA of the CDR3 is TGTGCCAGCAAGACCGGGGGACAGGGACCGGGCGGCACCTTC.